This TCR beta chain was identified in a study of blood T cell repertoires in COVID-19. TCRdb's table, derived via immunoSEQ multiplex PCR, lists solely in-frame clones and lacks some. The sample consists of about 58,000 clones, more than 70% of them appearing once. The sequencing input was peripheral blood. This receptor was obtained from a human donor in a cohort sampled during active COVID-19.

CDR3 region: CASSQGQGGTGELFF. DNA of the CDR3: TGTGCCAGCAGTCAGGGACAGGGGGGCACCGGGGAGCTGTTTTTT. The chain employs TRBV6-5 and TRBJ2-2, with 11 bases that match TRBD1. The germline V gene encodes CDR1 MNHEY and CDR2 SVGAGI. The CDR3 extends over 15 amino acids. With V trimmed by 5 bases and J by 4 bases, 3 bases remained unmatched.